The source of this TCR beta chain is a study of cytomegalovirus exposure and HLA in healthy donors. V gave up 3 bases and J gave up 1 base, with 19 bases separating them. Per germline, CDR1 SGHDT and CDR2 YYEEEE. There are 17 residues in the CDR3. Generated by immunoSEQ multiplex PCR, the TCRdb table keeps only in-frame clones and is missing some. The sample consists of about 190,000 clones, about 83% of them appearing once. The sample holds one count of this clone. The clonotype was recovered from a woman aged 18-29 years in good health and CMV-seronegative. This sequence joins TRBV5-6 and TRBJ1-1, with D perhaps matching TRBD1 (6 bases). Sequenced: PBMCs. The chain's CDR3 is CASSSVQAWGQNTEAFF. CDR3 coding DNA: TGTGCCAGCAGCTCAGTGCAGGCCTGGGGACAGAACACTGAAGCTTTCTTT.